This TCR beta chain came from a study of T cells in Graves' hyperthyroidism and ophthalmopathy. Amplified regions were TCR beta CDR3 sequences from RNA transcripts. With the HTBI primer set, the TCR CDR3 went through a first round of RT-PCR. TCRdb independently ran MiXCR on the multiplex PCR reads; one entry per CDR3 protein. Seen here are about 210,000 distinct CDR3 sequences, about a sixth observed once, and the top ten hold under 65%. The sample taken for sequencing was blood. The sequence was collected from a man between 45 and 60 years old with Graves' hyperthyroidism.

CDR3 in DNA: TGCAGTGGTCGAATCCTAGGAAGGACTGAAGCTTTCTTT. Encoded protein: CSGRILGRTEAFF. The chain combines TRBV20-1 with TRBJ1-1; D is unclear. The V and J ends lost 7 bases and 5 bases respectively, with 17 bases between them. The CDR3 covers 13 residues. From germline, CDR1 is DFQATT and CDR2 SNEGSKA (reference sequence).